Shown below are 7 T cell receptor beta chains from a single sample sequenced in a study of blood T cell repertoires in COVID-19. Repertoires were generated with immunoSEQ multiplex PCR, while TCRdb's copy carries only in-frame clones and drops some. The top ten hold roughly 7.8% of the sample, which has about 240,000 clones, approximately 86% seen once. Sequencing input: peripheral blood. Receptor source: a man aged 55 to 70 who had recovered from COVID-19.

This chain links TRBV7-8 with TRBJ1-5; 11 bases agree with TRBD1. Germline V gene data show CDR1 as SGHVS and CDR2 as FQNEAQ. J was trimmed by 4 bases and V by 5 bases; bases with no gene match: 7. The CDR3 spans 16 residues. The DNA for the CDR3 is TGTGCCAGCAGCGTCGCCGGGACAGGGGGAAATCAGCCCCAGCATTTT. The encoded protein is CASSVAGTGGNQPQHF.

V gene TRBV5-1 combines with J gene TRBJ1-2, with D possibly matching TRBD1 (6 bases). This CDR3 spans 15 amino acids. V shed 6 bases and J shed 2 bases, with 17 bases lying between them. Germline V gives CDR1 SGHRS, CDR2 YFSETQ. The CDR3 here is CASTQVTGNNYGYTF. The DNA of the CDR3 is TGCGCCAGCACCCAAGTCACAGGGAACAACTATGGCTACACCTTC. The full variable domain, its missing parts supplied by reference TRBV5-1 and TRBJ1-2, is KAGVTQTPRYLIKTRGQQVTLSCSPISGHRSVSWYQQTPGQGLQFLFEYFSETQRNKGNFPGRFSGRQFSNSRSEMNVSTLELGDSALYLCASTQVTGNNYGYTFGSGTRLTVV.

The chain uses TRBV6-5 and TRBJ2-5, with a tentative D call TRBD1 (5 bases). The CDR3 has 13 residues. Trimming pared 6 bases from V and 5 bases from J, leaving 13 bases between. CDR1 and CDR2 (germline): MNHEY, SVGAGI. CDR3 coding DNA: TGTGCCAGCAGCTACGACAGAAGGGAGACCCAGTACTTC. Encoded protein: CASSYDRRETQYF.

The chain carries TRBV2 and TRBJ1-5; 7 nucleotides line up with TRBD1. The germline CDR1 and CDR2 sequences are SNHLY and FYNNEI. This CDR3 is built from 16 residues. V gave up 4 bases and J gave up 2 bases; unmatched junction bases: 8. The CDR3 coding sequence is TGTGCCAGCAGTGTAGGGGGCAGGAGTGGCAATCAGCCCCAGCATTTT. As protein: CASSVGGRSGNQPQHF.

This chain joins TRBV18 and TRBJ2-7; 8 nucleotides match TRBD1. Trimming took 3 bases from V and 7 from J; bases not matched to a gene: 8. The germline V gene encodes CDR1 KGHSH and CDR2 LQKENI. The CDR3 has 14 amino acids. The CDR3 loop reads CASSPLQGAGEQYV. The CDR3 bases are TGTGCCAGCTCACCCCTGCAGGGGGCTGGGGAGCAGTACGTC.

The chain is built from TRBV6-5 and TRBJ2-5; D possibly corresponds to TRBD1 (6 bases). Per germline, CDR1 MNHEY and CDR2 SVGAGI. Trimming pared 8 bases from V and 5 bases from J, leaving 18 bases between. The CDR3 length is 14 residues. The CDR3, as DNA: TGTGCCAGCGCAAGGGGGTCTCGGCTGGAGACCCAGTACTTC. Amino acid sequence: CASARGSRLETQYF.

V and J are TRBV19 and TRBJ1-1, with D possibly being TRBD1 (6 bases). The CDR3 totals 15 residues. Germline CDR1 LNHDA, CDR2 SQIVND (reference sequence). Trimming shortened V by 3 bases and J by 0 bases, and 11 bases separated the two germline ends. The CDR3 DNA reads TGTGCCAGTAGTATTGGCGACAGGATGAACACTGAAGCTTTCTTT. The encoded protein is CASSIGDRMNTEAFF.